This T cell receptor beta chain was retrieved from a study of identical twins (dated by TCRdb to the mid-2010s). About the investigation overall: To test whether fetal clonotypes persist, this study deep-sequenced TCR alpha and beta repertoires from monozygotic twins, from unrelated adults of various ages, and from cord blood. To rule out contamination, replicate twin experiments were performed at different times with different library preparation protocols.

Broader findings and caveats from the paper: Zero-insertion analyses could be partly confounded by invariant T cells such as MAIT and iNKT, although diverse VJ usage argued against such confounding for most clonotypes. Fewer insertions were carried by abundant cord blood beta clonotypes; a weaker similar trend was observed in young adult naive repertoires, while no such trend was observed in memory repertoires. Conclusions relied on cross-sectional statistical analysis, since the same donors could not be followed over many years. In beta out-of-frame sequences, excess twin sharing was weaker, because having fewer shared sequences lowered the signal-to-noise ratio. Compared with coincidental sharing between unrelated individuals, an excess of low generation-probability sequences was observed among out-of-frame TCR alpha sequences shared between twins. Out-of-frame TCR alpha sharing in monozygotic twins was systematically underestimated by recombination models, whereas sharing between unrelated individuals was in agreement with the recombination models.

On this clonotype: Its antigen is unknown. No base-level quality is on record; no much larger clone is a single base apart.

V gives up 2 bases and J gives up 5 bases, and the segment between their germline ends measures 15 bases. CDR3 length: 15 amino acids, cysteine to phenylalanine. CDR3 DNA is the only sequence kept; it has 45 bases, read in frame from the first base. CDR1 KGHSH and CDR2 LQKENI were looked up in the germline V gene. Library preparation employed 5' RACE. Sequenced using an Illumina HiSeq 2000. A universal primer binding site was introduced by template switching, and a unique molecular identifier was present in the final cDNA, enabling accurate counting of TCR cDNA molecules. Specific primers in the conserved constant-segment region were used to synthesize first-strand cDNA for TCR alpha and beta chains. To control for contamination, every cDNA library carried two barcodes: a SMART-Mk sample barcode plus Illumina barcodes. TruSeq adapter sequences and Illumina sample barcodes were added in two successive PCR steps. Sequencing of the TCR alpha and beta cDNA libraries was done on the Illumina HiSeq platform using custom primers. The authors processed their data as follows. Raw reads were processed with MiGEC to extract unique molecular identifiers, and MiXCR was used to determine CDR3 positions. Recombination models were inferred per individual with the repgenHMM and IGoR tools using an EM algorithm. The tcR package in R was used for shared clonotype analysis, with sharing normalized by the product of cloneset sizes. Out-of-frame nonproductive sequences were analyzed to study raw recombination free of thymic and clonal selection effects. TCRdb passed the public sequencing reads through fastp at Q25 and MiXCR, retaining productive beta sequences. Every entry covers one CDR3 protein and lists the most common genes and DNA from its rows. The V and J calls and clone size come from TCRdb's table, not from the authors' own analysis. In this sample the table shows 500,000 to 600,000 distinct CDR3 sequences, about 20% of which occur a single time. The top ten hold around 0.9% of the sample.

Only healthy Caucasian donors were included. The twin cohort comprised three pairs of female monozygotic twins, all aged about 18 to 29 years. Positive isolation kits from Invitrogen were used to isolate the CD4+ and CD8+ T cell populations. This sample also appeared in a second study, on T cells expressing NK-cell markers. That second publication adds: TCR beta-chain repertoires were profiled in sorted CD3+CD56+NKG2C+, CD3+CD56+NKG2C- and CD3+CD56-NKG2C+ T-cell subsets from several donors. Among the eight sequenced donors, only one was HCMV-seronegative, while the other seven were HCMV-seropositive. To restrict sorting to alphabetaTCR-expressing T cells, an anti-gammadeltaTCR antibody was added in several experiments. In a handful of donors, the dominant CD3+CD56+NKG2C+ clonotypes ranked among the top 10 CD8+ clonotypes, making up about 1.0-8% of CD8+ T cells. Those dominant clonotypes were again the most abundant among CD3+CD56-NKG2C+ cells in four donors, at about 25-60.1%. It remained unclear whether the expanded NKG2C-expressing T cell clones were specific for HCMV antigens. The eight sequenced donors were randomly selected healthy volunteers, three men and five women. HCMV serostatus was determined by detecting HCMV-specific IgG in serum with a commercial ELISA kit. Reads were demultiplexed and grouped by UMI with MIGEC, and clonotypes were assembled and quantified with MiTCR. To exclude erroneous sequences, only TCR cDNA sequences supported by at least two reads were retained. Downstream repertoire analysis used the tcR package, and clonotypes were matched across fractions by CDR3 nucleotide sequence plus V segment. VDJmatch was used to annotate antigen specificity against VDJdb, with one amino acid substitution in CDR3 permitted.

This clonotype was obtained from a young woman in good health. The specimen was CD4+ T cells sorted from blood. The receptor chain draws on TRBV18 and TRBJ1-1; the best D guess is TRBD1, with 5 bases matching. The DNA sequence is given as TGTGCCAGCTCACCAGTGGGCCAGGGTAGAACTGAAGCTTTCTTT. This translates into CASSPVGQGRTEAFF.